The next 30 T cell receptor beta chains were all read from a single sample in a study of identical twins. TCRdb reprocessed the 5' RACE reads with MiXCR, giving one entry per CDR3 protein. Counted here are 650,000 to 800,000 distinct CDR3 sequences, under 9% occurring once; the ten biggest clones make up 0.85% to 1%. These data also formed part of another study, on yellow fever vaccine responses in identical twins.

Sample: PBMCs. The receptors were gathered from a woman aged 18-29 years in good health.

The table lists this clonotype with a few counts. For the CDR3, the DNA is TGTGCCAGCAGGGAGACAGGGGGTCTATGGGCTGAAGCTTTCTTT. Protein: CASRETGGLWAEAFF. The chain joins TRBV6-1 to TRBJ1-1, with 9 bases that match TRBD1. With V trimmed by 6 bases and J by 6 bases, 11 bases remained unmatched. Germline V gene sequence: CDR1 MNHNS, CDR2 SASEGT. The CDR3 has 15 residues.

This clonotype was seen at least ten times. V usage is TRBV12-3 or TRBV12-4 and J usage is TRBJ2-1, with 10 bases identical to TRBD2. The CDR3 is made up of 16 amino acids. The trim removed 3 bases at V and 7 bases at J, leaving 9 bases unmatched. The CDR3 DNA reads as TGTGCCAGCAGTTTGGGAACTAGCGGGGTTTTTAATGAGCAGTTCTTC. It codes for CASSLGTSGVFNEQFF.

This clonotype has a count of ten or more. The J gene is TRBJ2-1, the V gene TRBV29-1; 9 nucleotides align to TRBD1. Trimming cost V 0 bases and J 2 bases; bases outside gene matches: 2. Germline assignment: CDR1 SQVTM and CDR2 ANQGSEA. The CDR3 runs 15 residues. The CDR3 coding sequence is TGCAGCGTTGAAGATTGGGACAGGGCCTACAATGAGCAGTTCTTC. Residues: CSVEDWDRAYNEQFF.

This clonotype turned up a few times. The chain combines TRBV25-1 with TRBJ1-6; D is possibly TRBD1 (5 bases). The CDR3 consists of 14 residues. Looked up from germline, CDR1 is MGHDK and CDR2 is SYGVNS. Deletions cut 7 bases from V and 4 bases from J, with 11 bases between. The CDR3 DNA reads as TGTGCCAGCACCAGGGTCGAATATAATTCACCCCTCCACTTT. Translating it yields CASTRVEYNSPLHF. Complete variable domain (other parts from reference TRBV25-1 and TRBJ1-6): EADIYQTPRYLVIGTGKKITLECSQTMGHDKMYWYQQDPGMELHLIHYSYGVNSTEKGDLSSESTVSRIRTEHFPLTLESARPSHTSQYLCASTRVEYNSPLHFGNGTRLTVT.

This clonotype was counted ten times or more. The CDR3 region is CASSLGDRGRGLAKNIQYF. DNA for the CDR3: TGCGCCAGCAGCTTGGGTGACAGGGGTCGCGGACTAGCCAAAAACATTCAGTACTTC. The chain employs TRBV5-1 and TRBJ2-4, with 8 bases lining up with TRBD1. This CDR3 is built from 19 residues. V shed 0 bases, J shed 0 bases, and the junction held 11 bases outside the gene matches. Per the germline V gene, CDR1 is SGHRS and CDR2 is YFSETQ.

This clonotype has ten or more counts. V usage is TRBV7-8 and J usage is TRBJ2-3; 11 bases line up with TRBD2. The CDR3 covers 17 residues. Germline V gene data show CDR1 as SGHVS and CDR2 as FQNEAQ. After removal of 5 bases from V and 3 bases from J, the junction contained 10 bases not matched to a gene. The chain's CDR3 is CASSPLVGTSGTDTQYF. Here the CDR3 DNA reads TGTGCCAGCAGCCCACTCGTGGGGACTAGCGGAACAGATACGCAGTATTTT.

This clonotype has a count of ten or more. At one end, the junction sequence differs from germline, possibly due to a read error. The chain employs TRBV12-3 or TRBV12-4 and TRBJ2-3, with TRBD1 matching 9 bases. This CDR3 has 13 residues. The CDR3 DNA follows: TGTGCCAGCAGTTTATTCAGCGACAGGGGGTTGGGTTTT. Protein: CASSLFSDRGLGF.

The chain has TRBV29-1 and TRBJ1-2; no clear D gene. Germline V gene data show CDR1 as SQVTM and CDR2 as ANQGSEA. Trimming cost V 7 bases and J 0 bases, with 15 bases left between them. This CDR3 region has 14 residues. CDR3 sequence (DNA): TGCAGCGCCGCAGGCCAGTCATCTAACTATGGCTACACCTTC. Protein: CSAAGQSSNYGYTF.

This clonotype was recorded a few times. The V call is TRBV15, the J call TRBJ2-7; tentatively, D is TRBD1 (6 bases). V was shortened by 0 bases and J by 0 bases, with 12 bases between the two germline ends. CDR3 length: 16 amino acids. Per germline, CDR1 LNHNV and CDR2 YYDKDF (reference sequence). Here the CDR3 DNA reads TGTGCCACCAGCAGAGATCAACAGGGAGCCTCCTACGAGCAGTACTTC. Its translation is CATSRDQQGASYEQYF.

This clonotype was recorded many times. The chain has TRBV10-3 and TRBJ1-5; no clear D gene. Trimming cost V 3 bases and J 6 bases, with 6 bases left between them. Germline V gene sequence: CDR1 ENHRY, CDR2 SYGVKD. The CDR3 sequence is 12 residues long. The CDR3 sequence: CAISDGPQPQHF. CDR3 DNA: TGTGCCATCAGTGATGGCCCTCAGCCCCAGCATTTT.

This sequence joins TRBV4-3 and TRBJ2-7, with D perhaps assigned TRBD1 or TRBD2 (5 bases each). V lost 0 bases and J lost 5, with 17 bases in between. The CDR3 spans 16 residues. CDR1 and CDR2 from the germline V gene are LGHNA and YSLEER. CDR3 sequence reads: CASSQDSRGLGNEQYF. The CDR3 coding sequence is TGCGCCAGCAGCCAAGATTCGAGGGGCCTGGGGAACGAGCAGTACTTC.

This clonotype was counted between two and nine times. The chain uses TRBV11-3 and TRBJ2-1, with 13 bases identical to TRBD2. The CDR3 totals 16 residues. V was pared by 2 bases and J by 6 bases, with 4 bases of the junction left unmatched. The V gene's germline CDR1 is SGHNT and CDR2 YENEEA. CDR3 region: CASSLRLAGGGNEQFF. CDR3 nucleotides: TGTGCCAGCAGCTTAAGACTAGCGGGAGGAGGCAATGAGCAGTTCTTC. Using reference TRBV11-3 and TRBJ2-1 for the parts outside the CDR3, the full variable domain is EAGVVQSPRYKIIEKKQPVAFWCNPISGHNTLYWYLQNLGQGPELLIRYENEEAVDDSQLPKDRFSAERLKGVDSTLKIQPAELGDSAVYLCASSLRLAGGGNEQFFGPGTRLTVL.

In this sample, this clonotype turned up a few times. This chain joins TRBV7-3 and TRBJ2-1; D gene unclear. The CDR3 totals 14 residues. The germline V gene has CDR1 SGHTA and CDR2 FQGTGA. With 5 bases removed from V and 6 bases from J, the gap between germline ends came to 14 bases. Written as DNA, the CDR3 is TGTGCCAGCAGCCCTAGATCCGCACGCAATGAGCAGTTCTTC. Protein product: CASSPRSARNEQFF.

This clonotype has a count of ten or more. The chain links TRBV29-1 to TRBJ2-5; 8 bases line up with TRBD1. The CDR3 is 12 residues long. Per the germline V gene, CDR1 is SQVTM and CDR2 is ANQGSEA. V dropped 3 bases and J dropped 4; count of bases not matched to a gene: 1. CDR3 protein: CSVDRGRETQYF. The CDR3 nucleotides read TGCAGCGTTGACAGGGGGCGAGAGACCCAGTACTTC.

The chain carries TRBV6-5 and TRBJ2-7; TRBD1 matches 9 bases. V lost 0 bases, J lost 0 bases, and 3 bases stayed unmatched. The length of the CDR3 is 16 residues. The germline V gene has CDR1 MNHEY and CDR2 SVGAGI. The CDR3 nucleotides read TGTGCCAGCAGTTACTCCGGGACAGGGACCTCCTACGAGCAGTACTTC. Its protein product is CASSYSGTGTSYEQYF.

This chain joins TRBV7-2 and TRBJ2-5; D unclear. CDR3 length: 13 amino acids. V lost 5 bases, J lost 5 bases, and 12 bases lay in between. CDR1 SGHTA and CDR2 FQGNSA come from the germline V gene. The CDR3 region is CASSRQSRETQYF. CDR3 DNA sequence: TGTGCCAGCAGCCGCCAGAGCCGGGAGACCCAGTACTTC.

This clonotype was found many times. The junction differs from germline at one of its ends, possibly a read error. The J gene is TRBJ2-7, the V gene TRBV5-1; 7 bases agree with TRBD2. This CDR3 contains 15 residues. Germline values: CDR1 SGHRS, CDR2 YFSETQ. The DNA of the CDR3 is TGCGCCAGCAGATTGGTCGGGGGGAACTCCTACGAGCAGTACTTC. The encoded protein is CASRLVGGNSYEQYF.

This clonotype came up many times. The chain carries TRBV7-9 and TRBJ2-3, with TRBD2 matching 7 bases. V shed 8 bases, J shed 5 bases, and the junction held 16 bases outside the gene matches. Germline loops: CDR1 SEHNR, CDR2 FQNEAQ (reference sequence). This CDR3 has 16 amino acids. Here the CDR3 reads CASWGTAAGVKDTQYF. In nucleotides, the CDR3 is TGTGCCAGCTGGGGAACGGCCGCGGGAGTAAAAGATACGCAGTATTTT.

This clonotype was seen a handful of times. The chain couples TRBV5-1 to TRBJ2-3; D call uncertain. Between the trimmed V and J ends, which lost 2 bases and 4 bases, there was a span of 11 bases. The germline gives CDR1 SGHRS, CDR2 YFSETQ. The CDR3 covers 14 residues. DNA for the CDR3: TGCGCCAGCAGCTTTCAACGTATAGCAGATACGCAGTATTTT. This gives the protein CASSFQRIADTQYF.

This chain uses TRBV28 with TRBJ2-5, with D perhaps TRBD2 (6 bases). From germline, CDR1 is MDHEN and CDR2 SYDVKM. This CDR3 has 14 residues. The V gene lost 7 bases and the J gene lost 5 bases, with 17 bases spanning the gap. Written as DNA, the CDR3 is TGTGCCAGCACCACCTACCTAGCGCGGGAGACCCAGTACTTC. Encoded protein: CASTTYLARETQYF.

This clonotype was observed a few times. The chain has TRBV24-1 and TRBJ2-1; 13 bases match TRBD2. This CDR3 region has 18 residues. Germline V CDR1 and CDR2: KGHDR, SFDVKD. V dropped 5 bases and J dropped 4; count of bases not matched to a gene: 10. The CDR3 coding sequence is TGTGCCACCAGTGGGGGGGTGACTAGCGGGGGGCTATACAATGAGCAGTTCTTC. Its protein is CATSGGVTSGGLYNEQFF.

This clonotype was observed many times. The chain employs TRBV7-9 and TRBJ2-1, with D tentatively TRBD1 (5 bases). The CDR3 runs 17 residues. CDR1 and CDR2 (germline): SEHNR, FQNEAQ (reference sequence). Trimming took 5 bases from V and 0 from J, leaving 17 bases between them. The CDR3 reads CASSPRTFPSSYNEQFF. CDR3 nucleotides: TGTGCCAGCAGCCCAAGGACATTTCCGAGCTCCTACAATGAGCAGTTCTTC.

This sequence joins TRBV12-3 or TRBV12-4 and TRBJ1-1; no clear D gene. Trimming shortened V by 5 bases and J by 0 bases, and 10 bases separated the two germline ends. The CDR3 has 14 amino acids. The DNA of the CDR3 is TGTGCCAGCAGTCAGAGTGGGATGAACACTGAAGCTTTCTTT. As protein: CASSQSGMNTEAFF.

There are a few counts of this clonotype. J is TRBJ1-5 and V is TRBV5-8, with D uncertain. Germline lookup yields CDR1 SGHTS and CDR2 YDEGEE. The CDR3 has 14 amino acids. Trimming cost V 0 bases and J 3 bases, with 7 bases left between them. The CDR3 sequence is CASSLVQINQPQHF. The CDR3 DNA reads TGTGCCAGCAGCTTGGTCCAGATCAATCAGCCCCAGCATTTT. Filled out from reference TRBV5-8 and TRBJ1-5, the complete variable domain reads EAGVTQSPTHLIKTRGQQATLRCSPISGHTSVYWYQQALGLGLQFLLWYDEGEERNRGNFPPRFSGRQFPNYSSELNVNALELEDSALYLCASSLVQINQPQHFGDGTRLSIL.

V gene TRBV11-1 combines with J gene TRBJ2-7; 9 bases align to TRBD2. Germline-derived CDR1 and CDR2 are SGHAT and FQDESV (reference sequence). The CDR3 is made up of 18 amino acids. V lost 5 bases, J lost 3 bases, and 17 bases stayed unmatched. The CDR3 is CASSPRIAGEIRSYEQYF. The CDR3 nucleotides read TGTGCCAGCAGCCCACGGATAGCGGGAGAGATTAGAAGCTACGAGCAGTACTTC.

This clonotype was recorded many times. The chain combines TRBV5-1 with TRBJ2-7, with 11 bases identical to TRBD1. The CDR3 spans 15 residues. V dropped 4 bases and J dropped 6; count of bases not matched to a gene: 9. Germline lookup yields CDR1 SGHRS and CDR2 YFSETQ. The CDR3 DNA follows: TGCGCCAGCAGCACCAGGACAGGGGGCGCGGTCGAGCAGTACTTC. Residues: CASSTRTGGAVEQYF.

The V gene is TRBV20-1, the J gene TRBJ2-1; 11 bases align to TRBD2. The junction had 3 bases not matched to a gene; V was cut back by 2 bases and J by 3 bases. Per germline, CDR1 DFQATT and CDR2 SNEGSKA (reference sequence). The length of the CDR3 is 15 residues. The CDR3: CSARTGTSGYNEQFF. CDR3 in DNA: TGCAGTGCTAGAACGGGGACTAGCGGCTACAATGAGCAGTTCTTC.

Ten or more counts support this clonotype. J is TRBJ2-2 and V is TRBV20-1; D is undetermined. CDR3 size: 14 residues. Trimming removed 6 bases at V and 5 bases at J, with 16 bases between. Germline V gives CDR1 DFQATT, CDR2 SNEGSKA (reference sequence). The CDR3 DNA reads TGCAGTGCCCGAGTGTTACAGTATACCGGGGAGCTGTTTTTT. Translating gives CSARVLQYTGELFF.

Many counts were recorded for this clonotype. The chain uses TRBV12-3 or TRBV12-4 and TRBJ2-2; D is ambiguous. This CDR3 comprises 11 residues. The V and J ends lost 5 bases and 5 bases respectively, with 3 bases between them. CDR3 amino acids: CASSITGELFF. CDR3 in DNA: TGTGCCAGCAGTATTACCGGGGAGCTGTTTTTT.

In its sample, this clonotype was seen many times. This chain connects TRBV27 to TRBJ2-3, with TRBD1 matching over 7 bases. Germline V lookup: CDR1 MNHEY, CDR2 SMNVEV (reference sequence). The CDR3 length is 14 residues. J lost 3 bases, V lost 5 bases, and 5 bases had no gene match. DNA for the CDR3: TGTGCCAGCAGTCCGGGACAGATAACAGATACGCAGTATTTT. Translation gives CASSPGQITDTQYF.